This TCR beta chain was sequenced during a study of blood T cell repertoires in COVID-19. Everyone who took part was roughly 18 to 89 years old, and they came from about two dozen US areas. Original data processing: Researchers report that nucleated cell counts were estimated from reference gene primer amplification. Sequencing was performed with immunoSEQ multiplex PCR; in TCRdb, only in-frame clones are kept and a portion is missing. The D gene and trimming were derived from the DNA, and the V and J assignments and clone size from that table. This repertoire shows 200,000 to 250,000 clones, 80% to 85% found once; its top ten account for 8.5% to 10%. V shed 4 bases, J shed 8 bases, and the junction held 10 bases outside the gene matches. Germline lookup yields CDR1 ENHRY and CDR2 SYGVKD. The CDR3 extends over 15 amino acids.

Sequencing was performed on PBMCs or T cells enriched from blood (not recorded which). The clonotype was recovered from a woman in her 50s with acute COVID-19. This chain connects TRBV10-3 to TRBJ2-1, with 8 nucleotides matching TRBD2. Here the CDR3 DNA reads TGTGCCATCAGTGGACGGAGCGGGAGTGTCGATGAGCAGTTCTTC. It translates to CAISGRSGSVDEQFF.